Described below is a single T cell receptor beta chain sequence and its context. The CDR3 is made up of 13 amino acids. The ends were cut back, 6 bases at V and 4 bases at J, with 12 bases in the middle. The record originates from a study of blood T cell repertoires in COVID-19. Researchers sorted participants into cohorts using their self-reported clinical history. This table comes from immunoSEQ multiplex PCR, and its TCRdb copy is limited to in-frame clones, with some not included. The table records fewer than 350,000 clones, approximately 91% of them present only once. This chain links TRBV12-3 or TRBV12-4 with TRBJ2-5, with D perhaps TRBD1 (6 bases). The specimen sequenced was PBMCs or T cells enriched from blood (not recorded which). The receptor's source is a woman aged 40-49 years with acute COVID-19. The CDR3, as DNA: TGTGCCAGCAGAGAACAGGGATCAGAGACCCAGTACTTC. Its protein is CASREQGSETQYF.